This T cell receptor (beta chain) was sequenced for a study of cytomegalovirus exposure and HLA in healthy donors. Study as a whole: Later analysis reported that the 110 or so validation repertoires shared the platform of the roughly 630 first-cohort repertoires.

Points on this clone: Antigen unknown.

The protocol was immunoSEQ multiplex PCR, while the TCRdb copy is restricted to in-frame clones and leaves out a portion. The sample lists roughly 150,000 clones, approximately 91% occurring once. General study results and limits: Listed as cytomegalovirus-associated were about 160 TCR beta chains. The study found most TCR sequences rare, yet found some public TCRs in many donors. Three CMV-associated chains were confirmed in vitro to be specific for CMV antigens.

Trimming left V 0 bases short and J 7 bases short, with 6 bases between. Germline V gives CDR1 LNHNV, CDR2 YYDKDF (reference sequence). The CDR3 totals 13 residues. This receptor was taken from a woman aged 18-29 years in good health and CMV-seropositive. The chain couples TRBV15 to TRBJ2-2; D remains unclear. Sequencing used PBMCs. Here the CDR3 reads CATSRDRGGELFF. The CDR3 nucleotides are TGTGCCACCAGCAGAGACAGAGGCGGGGAGCTGTTTTTT.